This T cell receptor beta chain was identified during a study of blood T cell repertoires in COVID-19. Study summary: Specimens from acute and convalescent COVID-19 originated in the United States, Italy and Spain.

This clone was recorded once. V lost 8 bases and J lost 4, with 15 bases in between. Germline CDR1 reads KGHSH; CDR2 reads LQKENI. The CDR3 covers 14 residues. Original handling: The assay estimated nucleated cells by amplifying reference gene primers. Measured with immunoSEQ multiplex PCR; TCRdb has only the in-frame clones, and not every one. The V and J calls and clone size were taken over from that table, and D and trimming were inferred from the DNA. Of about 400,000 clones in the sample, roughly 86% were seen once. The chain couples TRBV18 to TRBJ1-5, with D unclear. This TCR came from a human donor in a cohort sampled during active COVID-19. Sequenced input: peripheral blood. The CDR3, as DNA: TGTGCCAGCCACGCGGGGAACCGAAATCAGCCCCAGCATTTT. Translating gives CASHAGNRNQPQHF.